These 3 T cell receptor beta chains came from one sample sequenced in a study of cytomegalovirus exposure and HLA in healthy donors (dated by TCRdb to about 2017). Receptor amplification or capture employed the immunoSEQ multiplex PCR assay. For the multiplex PCR, a mixture combining 60 forward primers for TCR Vbeta segments and 13 reverse primers for TCR Jbeta segments was used. This immuneACCESS table, as held by TCRdb, lists in-frame sequences with V and J called but not all clones. Of the missing ones, under half trace to an unresolved V gene in checked studies; the others have no known cause. Across this sample there are roughly 100,000 clones, with under 80% seen only once. The ten largest make up roughly 2% of the sample. The specimen was PBMCs. Source of these receptors: a man aged 40-49 years in good health and CMV-seronegative.

The gene calls are TRBV11-2 and TRBJ2-3; D possibly corresponds to TRBD2 (6 bases). The V and J ends lost 2 bases and 0 bases respectively, with 9 bases between them. The CDR3 is 15 amino acids. Germline V gene sequence: CDR1 SGHAT, CDR2 FQNNGV. CDR3 loop: CASSLLRGSTDTQYF. Written as DNA, the CDR3 is TGTGCCAGCAGCTTATTACGGGGGAGCACAGATACGCAGTATTTT.

The chain links TRBV29-1 to TRBJ1-1, with TRBD1 matching 7 bases. The CDR3 runs to 13 residues. Germline V gene sequence: CDR1 SQVTM, CDR2 ANQGSEA. Trimming at V came to 5 bases and at J to 4 bases, leaving 7 bases not matched to a gene. CDR3: CSVYRGGITEAFF. As DNA, the CDR3 is TGCAGCGTTTACAGGGGCGGTATCACTGAAGCTTTCTTT.

V is TRBV9 and J is TRBJ1-6, with 11 bases matching TRBD1. Trimming removed 4 bases from V and 8 bases from J; junction bases left unmatched: 5. This CDR3 is built from 15 residues. Germline assignment: CDR1 SGDLS and CDR2 YYNGEE. The DNA of the CDR3 is TGTGCCAGCAGCCGACGGGACAGGGGGGATTCACCCCTCCACTTT. Protein product: CASSRRDRGDSPLHF.